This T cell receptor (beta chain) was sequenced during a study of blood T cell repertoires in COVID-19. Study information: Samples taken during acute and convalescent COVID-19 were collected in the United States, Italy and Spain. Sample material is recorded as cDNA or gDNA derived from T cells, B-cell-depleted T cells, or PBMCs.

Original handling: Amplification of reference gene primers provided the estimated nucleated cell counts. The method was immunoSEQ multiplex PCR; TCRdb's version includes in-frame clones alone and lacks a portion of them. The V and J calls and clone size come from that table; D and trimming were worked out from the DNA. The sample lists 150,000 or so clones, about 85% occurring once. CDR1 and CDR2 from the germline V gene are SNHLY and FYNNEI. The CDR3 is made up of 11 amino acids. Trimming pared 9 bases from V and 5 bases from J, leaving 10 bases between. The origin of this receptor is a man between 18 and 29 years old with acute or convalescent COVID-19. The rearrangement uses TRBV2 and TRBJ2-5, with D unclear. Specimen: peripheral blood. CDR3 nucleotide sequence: TGTGCCAGAAAGCAAGAGGAGACCCAGTACTTC. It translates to CARKQEETQYF.